A single T cell receptor (beta chain) is shown here with its context. Its target is unknown. The germline V gene has CDR1 LNHDA and CDR2 SQIVND (reference sequence). The CDR3 extends over 10 amino acids. V lost 6 bases and J lost 6, with 2 bases in between. This sample was included in a study of T cell responses to AZD1222 COVID-19 vaccine. Study results and limitations: Regions 160-218 and 743-854 held dominance among vaccine-associated CD4 TCRs, which spanned spike.

Clones were sequenced by immunoSEQ multiplex PCR, and TCRdb holds only the in-frame ones, with some missing. The sample comprises some 150,000 clones, approximately 83% of which are singletons, and less than 9.5% rests with the top ten. This material consisted of peripheral blood, taken on day 0 of AZD1222 vaccination. This clonotype was sampled from an adult in good health. This chain joins TRBV19 and TRBJ2-2, with D uncertain. The CDR3 is CASSSGELFF. In nucleotides, the CDR3 is TGTGCCAGTAGCTCCGGGGAGCTGTTTTTT.